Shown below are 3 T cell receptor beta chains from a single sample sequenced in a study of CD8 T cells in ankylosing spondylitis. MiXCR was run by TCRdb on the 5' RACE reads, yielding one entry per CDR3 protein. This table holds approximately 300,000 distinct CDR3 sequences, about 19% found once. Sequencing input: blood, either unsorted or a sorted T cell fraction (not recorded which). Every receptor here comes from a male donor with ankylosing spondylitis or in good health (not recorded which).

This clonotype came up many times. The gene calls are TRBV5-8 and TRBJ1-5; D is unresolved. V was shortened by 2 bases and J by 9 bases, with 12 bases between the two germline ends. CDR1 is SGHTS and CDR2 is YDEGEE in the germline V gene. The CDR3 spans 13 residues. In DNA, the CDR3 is TGTGCCAGCAGCTTAGCGCCCACGTCGCCCCAGCATTTT. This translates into CASSLAPTSPQHF.

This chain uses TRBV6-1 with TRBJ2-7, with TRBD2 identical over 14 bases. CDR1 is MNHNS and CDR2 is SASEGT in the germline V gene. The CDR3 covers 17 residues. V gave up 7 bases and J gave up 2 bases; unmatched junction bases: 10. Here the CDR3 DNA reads TGTGCCAGCATCCCCGGGACTAGCGGGGGCTCTACCTACGAGCAGTACGTC. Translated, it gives CASIPGTSGGSTYEQYV.

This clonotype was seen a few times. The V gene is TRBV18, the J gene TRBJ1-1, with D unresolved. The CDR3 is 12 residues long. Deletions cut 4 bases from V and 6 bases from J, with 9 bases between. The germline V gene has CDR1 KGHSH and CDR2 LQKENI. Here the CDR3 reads CASSLGFAEAFF. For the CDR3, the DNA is TGTGCCAGCTCACTAGGGTTCGCTGAAGCTTTCTTT.